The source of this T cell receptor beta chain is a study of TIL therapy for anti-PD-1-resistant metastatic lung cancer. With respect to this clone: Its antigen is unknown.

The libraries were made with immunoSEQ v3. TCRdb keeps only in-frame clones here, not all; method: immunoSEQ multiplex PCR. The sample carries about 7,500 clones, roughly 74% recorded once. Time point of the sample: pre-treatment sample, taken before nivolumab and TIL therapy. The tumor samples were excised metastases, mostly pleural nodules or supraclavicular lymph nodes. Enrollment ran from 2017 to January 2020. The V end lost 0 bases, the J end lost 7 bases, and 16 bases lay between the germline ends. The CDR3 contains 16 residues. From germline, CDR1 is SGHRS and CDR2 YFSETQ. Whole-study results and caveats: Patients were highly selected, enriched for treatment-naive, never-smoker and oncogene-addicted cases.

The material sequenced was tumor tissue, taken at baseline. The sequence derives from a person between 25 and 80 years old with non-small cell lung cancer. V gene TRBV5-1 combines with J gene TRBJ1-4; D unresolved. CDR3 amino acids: CASSLVSNSGGEKLFF. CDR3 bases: TGCGCCAGCAGCTTGGTCTCGAATTCCGGTGGTGAAAAACTGTTTTTT.